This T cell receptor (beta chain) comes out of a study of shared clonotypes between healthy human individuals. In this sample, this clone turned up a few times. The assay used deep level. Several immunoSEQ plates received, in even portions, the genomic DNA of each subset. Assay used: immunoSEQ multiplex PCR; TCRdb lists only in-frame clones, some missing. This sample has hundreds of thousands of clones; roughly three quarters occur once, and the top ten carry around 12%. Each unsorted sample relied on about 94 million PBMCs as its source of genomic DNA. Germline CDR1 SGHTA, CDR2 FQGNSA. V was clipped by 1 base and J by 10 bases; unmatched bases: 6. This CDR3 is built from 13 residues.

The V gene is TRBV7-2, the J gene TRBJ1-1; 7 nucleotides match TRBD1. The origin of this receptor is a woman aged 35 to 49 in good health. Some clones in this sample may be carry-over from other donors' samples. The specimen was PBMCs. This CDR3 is CASSLGQGRGAFF. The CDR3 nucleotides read TGTGCCAGCAGCTTAGGACAGGGAAGGGGAGCTTTCTTT.